This entry concerns a single TCR beta chain. The sample belongs to a study of blood T cell repertoires in COVID-19. Clones were read by immunoSEQ multiplex PCR, and TCRdb kept only the in-frame ones, dropping some. The data hold 380,000 or so clones, with roughly 88% observed a single time. Germline-derived CDR1 and CDR2 are MNHEY and SVGAGI. The CDR3 consists of 15 residues. Losses at the gene ends were 4 bases for V and 5 bases for J; bases not matched to a gene: 8. Participant reports of clinical history set cohort assignment. The receptor was derived from a middle-aged woman with acute COVID-19. Material for sequencing was PBMCs or T cells enriched from blood (not recorded which). The chain combines TRBV6-5 with TRBJ1-1; 9 positions agree with TRBD1. Here the CDR3 reads CASSSHRGLGTEAFF. DNA for the CDR3: TGTGCCAGCAGTTCCCACAGGGGGCTTGGTACTGAAGCTTTCTTT.